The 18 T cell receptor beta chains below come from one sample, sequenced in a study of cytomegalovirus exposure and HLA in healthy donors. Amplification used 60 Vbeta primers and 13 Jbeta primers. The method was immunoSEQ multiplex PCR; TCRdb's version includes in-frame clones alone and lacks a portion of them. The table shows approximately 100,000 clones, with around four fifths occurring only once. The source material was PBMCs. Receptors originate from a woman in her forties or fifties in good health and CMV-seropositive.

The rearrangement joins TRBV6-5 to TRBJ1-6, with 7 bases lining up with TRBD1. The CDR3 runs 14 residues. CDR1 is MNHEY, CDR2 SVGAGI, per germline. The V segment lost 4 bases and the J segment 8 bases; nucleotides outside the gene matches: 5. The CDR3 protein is CASSWRQGDSPLHF. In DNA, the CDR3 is TGTGCCAGCAGTTGGCGACAGGGTGATTCACCCCTCCACTTT.

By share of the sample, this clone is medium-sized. In DNA form, the CDR3 reads TGTGCCAGCAGCTTGCAGGGGAGGGCGTCAGCTTTCTTT. Amino acid sequence: CASSLQGRASAFF. V is TRBV5-5 and J is TRBJ1-1; possible D gene TRBD1, 6 bases. V was clipped by 1 base and J by 10 bases, with 14 bases between them. Germline V gives CDR1 SGHKS, CDR2 YYEKEE (reference sequence). The CDR3 consists of 13 residues.

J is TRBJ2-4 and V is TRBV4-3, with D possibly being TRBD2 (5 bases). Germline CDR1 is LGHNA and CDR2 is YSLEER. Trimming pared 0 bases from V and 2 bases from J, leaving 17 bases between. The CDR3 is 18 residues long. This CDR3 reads CASSQDEAGVQTKNIQYF. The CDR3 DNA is TGCGCCAGCAGCCAAGATGAGGCCGGGGTACAAACCAAAAACATTCAGTACTTC.

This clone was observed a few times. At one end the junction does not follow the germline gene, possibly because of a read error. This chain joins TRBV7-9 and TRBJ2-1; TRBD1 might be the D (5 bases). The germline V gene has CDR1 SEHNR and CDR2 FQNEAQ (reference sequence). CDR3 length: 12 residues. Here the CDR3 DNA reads TGTTCCAGCAGGGCTCTTGGCAATGAGCAGTTCTTC. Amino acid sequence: CSSRALGNEQFF.

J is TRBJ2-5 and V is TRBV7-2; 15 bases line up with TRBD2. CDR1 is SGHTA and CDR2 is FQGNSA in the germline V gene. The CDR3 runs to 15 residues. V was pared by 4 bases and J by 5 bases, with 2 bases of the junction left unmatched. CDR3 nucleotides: TGTGCCAGCAGCTCGGGGACTAGCGGGAGGGAGACCCAGTACTTC. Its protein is CASSSGTSGRETQYF. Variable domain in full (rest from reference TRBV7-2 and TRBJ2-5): GAGVSQSPSNKVTEKGKDVELRCDPISGHTALYWYRQSLGQGLEFLIYFQGNSAPDKSGLPSDRFSAERTGGSVSTLTIQRTQQEDSAVYLCASSSGTSGRETQYFGPGTRLLVL.

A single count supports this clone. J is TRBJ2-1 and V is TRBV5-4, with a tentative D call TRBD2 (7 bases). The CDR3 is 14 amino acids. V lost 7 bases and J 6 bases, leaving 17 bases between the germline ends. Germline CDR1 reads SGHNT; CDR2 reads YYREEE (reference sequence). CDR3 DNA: TGTGCCAGCGGGATTGGGGGGGCTGGCAATGAGCAGTTCTTC. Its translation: CASGIGGAGNEQFF.

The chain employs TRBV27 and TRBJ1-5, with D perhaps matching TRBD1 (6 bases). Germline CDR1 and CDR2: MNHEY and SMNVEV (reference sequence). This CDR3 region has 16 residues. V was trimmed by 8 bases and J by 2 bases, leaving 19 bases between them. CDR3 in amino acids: CASGRRGHGGNQPQHF. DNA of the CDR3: TGTGCCAGCGGTCGGCGGGGGCACGGGGGCAATCAGCCCCAGCATTTT.

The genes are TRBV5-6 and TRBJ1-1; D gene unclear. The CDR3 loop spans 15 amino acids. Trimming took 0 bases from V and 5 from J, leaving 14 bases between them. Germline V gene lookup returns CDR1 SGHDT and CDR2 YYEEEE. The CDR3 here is CASSLDPSPLTEAFF. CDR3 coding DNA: TGTGCCAGCAGCTTGGATCCCTCCCCGTTGACTGAAGCTTTCTTT.

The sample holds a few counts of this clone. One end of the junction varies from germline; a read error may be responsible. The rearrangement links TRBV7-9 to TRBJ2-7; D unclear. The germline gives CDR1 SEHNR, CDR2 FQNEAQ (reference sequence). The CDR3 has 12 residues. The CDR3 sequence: CSSSFSSYEQYF. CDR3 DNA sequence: TGTTCCAGCAGCTTCAGCTCCTACGAGCAGTACTTC.

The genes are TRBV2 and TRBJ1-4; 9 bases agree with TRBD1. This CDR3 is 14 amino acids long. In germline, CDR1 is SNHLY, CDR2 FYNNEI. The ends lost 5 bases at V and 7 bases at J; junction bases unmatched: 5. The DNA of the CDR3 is TGTGCCAGCAGTCGGACAGGGGCAGGTGAAAAACTGTTTTTT. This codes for CASSRTGAGEKLFF.

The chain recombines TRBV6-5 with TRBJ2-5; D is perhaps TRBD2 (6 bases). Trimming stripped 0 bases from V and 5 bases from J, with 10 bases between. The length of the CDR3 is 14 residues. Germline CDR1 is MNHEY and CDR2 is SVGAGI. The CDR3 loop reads CASSYSAGRETQYF. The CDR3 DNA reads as TGTGCCAGCAGTTACTCGGCGGGGAGGGAGACCCAGTACTTC.

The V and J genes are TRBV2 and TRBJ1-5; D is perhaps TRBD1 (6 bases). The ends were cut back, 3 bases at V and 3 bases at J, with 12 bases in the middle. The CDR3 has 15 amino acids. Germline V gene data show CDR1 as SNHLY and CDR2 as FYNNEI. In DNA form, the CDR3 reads TGTGCCAGCAGTGATAACCTGGGGGCCAATCAGCCCCAGCATTTT. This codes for CASSDNLGANQPQHF.

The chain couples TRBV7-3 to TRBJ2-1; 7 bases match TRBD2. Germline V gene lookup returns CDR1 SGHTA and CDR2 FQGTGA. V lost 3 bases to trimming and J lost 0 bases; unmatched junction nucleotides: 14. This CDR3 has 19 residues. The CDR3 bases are TGTGCCAGCAGCTTTGGGCCTAGCGGTCAATACAGCTCCTACAATGAGCAGTTCTTC. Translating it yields CASSFGPSGQYSSYNEQFF.

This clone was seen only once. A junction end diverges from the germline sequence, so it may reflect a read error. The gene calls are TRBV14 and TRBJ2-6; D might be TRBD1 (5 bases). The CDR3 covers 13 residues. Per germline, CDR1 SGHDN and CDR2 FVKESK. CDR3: CASSSSGANGLTF. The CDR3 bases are TGTGCCAGCAGTAGCTCTGGGGCCAACGGCCTGACTTTC.

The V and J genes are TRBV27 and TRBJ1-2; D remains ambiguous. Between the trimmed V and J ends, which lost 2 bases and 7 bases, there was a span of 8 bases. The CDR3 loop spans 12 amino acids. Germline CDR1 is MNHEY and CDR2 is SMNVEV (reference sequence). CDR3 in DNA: TGTGCCAGCAGTTTAAGAGGTGGTGGCTACACCTTC. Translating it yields CASSLRGGGYTF.

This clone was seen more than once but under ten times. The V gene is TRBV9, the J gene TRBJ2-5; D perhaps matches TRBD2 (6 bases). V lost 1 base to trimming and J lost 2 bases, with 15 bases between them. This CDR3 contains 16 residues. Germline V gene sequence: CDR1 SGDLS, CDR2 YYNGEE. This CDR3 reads CASSVKTGLTQETQYF. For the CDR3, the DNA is TGTGCCAGCAGCGTAAAAACGGGACTGACTCAAGAGACCCAGTACTTC. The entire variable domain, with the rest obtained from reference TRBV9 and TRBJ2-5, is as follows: DSGVTQTPKHLITATGQRVTLRCSPRSGDLSVYWYQQSLDQGLQFLIQYYNGEERAKGNILERFSAQQFPDLHSELNLSSLELGDSALYFCASSVKTGLTQETQYFGPGTRLLVL.

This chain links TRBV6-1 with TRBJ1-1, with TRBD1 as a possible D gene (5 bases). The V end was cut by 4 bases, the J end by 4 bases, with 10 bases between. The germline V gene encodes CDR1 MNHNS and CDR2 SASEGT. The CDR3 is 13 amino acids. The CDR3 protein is CASSVGRATEAFF. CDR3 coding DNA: TGTGCCAGCAGTGTGGGCAGGGCCACTGAAGCTTTCTTT.

The CDR3 nucleotides are TGCGCCAGCAGCCCGGGACAGGGTACAAACACCATATATTTT. It yields the protein CASSPGQGTNTIYF. The rearrangement links TRBV5-1 to TRBJ1-3; 9 nucleotides line up with TRBD1. The V and J ends lost 4 bases and 6 bases, in that order; junction bases with no gene match: 5. The germline V gene encodes CDR1 SGHRS and CDR2 YFSETQ. This CDR3 region has 14 residues.